The clone carrying this T cell receptor (beta chain) appeared a few times. What it binds is unknown. The sample originates from a study of cytomegalovirus exposure and HLA in healthy donors. Looking at the study overall: In an earlier analysis, around 100 million unique TCR beta sequences were found from some 200 million T cells.

PCR amplification relied on 60 Vbeta primers (plus 13 Jbeta primers). Clones were sequenced by immunoSEQ multiplex PCR, and TCRdb holds only the in-frame ones, with some missing. The top ten hold roughly 3% of the sample, which has roughly 120,000 clones, around 84% seen once. This CDR3 comprises 17 residues. V lost 5 bases to trimming and J lost 4 bases, with 21 bases between them. From germline, CDR1 is MNHEY and CDR2 SMNVEV (reference sequence). The study, taken as a whole, reports: Later genetic work tied a missense DCLRE1C variant to beta-chain V and J trimming. Researchers counted around 180 TCR beta chains as cytomegalovirus-associated. TCR beta sequences numbering 15,000 to 20,000 were associated with HLA alleles at 0.05 false discovery rate in a later analysis.

The TCR was taken from a young woman in good health and CMV-seropositive. The specimen sequenced was PBMCs. The chain uses TRBV27 and TRBJ1-5; TRBD1 is a possible D gene (5 bases). DNA of the CDR3: TGTGCCAGCAGTCCTGTCCCGGGGGAATTGGGGAATCAGCCCCAGCATTTT. It codes for CASSPVPGELGNQPQHF.